This TCR beta chain was found in a study of liver allograft versus peripheral blood T cells. Overall study: The authors compared T cell receptor repertoires in transplanted livers with recipients' peripheral blood repertoires.

Relative to its sample, this clonotype is large (0.1 to 1%). Its antigen remains unidentified. The germline gives CDR1 SQVTM, CDR2 ANQGSEA. CDR3 size: 13 residues. Trimming left V 1 base short and J 7 bases short, with 10 bases between. Study-wide results and limits: Differences were reported between the T cell receptor repertoires inside liver allografts and those that were detected in peripheral blood.

TCRdb processed the reads anew with MiXCR; each CDR3 protein has one entry. The sample has some 1,000 distinct CDR3 sequences, under 45% seen once. J is TRBJ1-4 and V is TRBV29-1; D is ambiguous. The TCR sequence derives from a human patient who had a liver transplant. Some T cells could come from the graft donor. DNA of the CDR3: TGCAGCGTTGAAGGCGGGGAAGGTGAAAAACTGTTTTTT. Translated, it gives CSVEGGEGEKLFF.